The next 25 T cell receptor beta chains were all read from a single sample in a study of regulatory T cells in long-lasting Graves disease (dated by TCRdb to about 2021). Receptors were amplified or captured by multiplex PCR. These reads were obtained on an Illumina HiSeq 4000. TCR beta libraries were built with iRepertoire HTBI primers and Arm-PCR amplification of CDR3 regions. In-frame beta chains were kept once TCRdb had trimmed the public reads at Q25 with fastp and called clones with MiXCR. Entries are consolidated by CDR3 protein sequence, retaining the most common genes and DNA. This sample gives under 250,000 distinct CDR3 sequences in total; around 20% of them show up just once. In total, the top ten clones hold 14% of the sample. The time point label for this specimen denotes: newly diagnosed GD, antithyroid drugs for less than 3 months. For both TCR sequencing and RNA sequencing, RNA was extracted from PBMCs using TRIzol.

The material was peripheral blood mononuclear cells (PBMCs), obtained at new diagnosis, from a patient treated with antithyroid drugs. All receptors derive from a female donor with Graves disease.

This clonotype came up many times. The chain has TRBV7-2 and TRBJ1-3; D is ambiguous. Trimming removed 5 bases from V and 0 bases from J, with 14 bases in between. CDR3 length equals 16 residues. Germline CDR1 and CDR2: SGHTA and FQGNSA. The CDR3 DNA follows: TGTGCCAGCAGCACTCCAACTTCCTCCTCTGGAAACACCATATATTTT. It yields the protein CASSTPTSSSGNTIYF.

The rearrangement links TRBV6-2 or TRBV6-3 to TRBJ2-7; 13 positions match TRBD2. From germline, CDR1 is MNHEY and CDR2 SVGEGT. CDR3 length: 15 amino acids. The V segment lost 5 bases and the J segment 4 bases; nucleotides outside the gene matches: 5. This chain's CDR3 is CASSTGLAGAYEQYF. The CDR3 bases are TGTGCCAGCAGTACAGGACTAGCGGGAGCGTACGAGCAGTACTTC.

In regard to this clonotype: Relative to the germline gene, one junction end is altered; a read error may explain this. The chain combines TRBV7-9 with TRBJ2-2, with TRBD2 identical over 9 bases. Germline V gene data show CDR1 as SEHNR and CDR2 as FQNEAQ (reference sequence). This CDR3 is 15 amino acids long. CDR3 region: CVSSLGTSNTGELFF. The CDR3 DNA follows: TGTGTCAGCAGCTTAGGGACTAGCAATACCGGGGAGCTGTTTTTT.

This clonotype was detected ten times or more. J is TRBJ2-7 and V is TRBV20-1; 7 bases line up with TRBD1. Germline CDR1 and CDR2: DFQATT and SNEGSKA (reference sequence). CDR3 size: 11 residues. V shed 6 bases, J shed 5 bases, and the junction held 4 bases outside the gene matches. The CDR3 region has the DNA TGCAGTGCCTCAACAGGGGACGAGCAGTACTTC. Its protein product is CSASTGDEQYF.

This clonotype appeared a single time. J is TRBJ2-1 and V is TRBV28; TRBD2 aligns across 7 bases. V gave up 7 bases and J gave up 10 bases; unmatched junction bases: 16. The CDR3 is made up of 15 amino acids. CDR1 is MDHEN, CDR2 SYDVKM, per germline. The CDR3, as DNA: TGTGCCAGCATTAGGTTGTGGGAGGGCCAGGGCGAGCAGTTCTTC. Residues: CASIRLWEGQGEQFF.

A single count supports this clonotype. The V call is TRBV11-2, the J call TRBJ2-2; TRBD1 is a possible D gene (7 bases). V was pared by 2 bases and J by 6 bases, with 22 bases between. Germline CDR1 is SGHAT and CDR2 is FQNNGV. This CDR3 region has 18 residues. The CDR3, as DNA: TGTGCCAGCAGCTTACGAATCCGACAGGGAGGCCGGCCCGGGGAGCTGTTTTTT. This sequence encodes CASSLRIRQGGRPGELFF.

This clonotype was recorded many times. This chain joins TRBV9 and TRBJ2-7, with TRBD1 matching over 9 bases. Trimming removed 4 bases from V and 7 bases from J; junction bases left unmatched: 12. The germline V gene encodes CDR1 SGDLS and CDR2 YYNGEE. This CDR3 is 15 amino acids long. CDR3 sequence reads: CASSTHRDRDWEQYF. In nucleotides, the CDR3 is TGTGCCAGCAGCACCCATCGGGACAGGGATTGGGAGCAGTACTTC.

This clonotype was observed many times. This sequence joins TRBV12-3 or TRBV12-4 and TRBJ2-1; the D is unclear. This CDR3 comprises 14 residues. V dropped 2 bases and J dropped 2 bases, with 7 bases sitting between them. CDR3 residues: CASSLSGPYNEQFF. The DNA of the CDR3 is TGTGCCAGCAGTTTATCGGGCCCCTACAATGAGCAGTTCTTC.

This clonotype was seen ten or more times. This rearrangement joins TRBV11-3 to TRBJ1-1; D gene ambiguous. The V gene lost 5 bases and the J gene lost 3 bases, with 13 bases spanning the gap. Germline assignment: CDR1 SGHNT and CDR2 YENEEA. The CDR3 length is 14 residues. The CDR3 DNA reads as TGTGCCAGCAGCCCCAATTCGGCCTACACTGAAGCTTTCTTT. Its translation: CASSPNSAYTEAFF.

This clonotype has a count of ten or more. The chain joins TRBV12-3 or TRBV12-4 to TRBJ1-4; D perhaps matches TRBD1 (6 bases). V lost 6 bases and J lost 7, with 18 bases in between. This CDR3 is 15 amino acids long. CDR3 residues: CASRVIQGNTEKLFF. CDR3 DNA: TGTGCCAGCAGAGTGATACAGGGAAATACTGAAAAACTGTTTTTT.

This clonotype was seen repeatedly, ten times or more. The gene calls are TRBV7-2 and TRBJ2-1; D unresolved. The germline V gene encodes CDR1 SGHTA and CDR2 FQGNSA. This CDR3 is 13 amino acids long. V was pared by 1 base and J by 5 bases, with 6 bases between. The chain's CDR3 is CASSLEQHNEQFF. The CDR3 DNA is TGTGCCAGCAGCTTAGAACAGCACAATGAGCAGTTCTTC. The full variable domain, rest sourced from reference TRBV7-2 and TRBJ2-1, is GAGVSQSPSNKVTEKGKDVELRCDPISGHTALYWYRQSLGQGLEFLIYFQGNSAPDKSGLPSDRFSAERTGGSVSTLTIQRTQQEDSAVYLCASSLEQHNEQFFGPGTRLTVL.

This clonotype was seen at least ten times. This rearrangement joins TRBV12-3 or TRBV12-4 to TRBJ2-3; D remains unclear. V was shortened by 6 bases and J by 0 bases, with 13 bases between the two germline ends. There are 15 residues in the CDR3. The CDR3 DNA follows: TGTGCCAGCAGGCGTAGCAGTTCTAGCACAGATACGCAGTATTTT. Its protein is CASRRSSSSTDTQYF.

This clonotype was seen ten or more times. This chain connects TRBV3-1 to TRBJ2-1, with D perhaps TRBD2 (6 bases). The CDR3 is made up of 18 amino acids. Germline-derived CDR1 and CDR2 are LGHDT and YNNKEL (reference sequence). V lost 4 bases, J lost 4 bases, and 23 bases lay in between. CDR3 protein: CASSLARRAGRGYNEQFF. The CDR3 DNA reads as TGTGCCAGCAGCCTTGCCCGCCGGGCTGGGCGGGGTTACAATGAGCAGTTCTTC.

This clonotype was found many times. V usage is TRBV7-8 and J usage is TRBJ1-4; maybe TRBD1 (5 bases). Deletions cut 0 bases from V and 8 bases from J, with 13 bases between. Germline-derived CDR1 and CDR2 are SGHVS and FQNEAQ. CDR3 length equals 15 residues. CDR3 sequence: CASSLASGREEKLFF. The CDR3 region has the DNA TGTGCCAGCAGCTTAGCATCGGGGCGCGAGGAAAAACTGTTTTTT.

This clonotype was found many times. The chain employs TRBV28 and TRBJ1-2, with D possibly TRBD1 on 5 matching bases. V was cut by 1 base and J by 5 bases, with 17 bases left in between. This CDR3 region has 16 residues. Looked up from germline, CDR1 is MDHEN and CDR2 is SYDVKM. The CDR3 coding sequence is TGTGCCAGCAGTTTATCCGCCCCCAGGGAAGGATATGGCTACACCTTC. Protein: CASSLSAPREGYGYTF.

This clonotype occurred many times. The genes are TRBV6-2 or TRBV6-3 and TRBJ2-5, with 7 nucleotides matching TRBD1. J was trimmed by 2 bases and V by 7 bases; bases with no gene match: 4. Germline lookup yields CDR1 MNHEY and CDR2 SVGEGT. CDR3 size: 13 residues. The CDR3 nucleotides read TGTGCCAGCAAACAGGGGCAGCAAGAGACCCAGTACTTC. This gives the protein CASKQGQQETQYF.

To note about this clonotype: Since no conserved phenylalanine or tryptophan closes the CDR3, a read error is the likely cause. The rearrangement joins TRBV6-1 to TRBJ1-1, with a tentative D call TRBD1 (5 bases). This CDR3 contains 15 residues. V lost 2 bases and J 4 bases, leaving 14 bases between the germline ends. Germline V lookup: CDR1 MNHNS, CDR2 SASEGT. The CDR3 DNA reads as TGTGCCAGCAGTGAACTGGGGGTTTGGAGCACTGAAGCTTTCCTT. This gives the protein CASSELGVWSTEAFL.

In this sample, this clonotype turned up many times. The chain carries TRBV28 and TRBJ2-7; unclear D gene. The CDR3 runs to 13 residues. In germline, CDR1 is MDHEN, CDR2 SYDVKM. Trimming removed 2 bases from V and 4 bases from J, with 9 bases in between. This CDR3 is CASSLNFPYEQYF. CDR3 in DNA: TGTGCCAGCAGTTTAAATTTTCCGTACGAGCAGTACTTC.

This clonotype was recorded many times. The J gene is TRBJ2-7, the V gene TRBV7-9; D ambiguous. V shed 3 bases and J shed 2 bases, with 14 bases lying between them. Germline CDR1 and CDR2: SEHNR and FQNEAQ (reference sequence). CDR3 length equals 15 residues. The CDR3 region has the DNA TGTGCCAGCAGCTTTGCGTCTGATGGTACCTACGAGCAGTACTTC. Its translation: CASSFASDGTYEQYF.

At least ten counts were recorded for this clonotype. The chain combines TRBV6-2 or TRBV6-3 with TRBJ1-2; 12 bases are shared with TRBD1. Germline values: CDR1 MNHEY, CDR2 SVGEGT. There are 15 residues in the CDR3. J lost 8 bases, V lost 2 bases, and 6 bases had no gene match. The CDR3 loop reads CASSYRGQGARGYTF. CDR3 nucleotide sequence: TGTGCCAGCAGTTACCGGGGACAGGGGGCTAGGGGCTACACCTTC.

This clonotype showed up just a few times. The CDR3 loop is CASSPQDRGYEQYF. The DNA for the CDR3 is TGTGCCAGCAGTCCCCAGGACAGGGGCTACGAGCAGTACTTC. The V gene is TRBV27, the J gene TRBJ2-7; 9 bases are a match to TRBD1. V shed 5 bases and J 3 bases; nucleotides not matched to a gene: 5. Germline V gene sequence: CDR1 MNHEY, CDR2 SMNVEV (reference sequence). The CDR3 consists of 14 residues.

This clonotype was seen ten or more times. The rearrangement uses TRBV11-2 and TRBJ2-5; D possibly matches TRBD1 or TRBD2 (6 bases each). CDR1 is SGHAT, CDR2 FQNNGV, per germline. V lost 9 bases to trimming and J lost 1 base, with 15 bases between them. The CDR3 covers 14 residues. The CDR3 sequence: CASTGGTTQETQYF. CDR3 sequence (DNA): TGTGCCAGTACCGGAGGGACAACCCAAGAGACCCAGTACTTC.

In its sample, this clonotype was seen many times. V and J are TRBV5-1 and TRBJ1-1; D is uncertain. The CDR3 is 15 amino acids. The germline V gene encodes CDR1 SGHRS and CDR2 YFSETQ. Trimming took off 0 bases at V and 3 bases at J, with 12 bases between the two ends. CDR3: CASSLAKGSDTEAFF. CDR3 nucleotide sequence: TGCGCCAGCAGCTTGGCCAAGGGATCGGACACTGAAGCTTTCTTT.

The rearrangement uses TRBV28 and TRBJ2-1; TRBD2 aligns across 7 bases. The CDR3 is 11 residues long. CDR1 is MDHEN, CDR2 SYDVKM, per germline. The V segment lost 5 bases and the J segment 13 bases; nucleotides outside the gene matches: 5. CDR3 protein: CASSGGGKQFF. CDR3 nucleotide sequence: TGTGCCAGCAGTGGGGGGGGAAAACAGTTCTTC.

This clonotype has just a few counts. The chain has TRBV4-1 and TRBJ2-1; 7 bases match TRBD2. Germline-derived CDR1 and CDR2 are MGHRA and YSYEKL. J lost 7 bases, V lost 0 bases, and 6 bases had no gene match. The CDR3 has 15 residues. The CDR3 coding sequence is TGCGCCAGCAGCCAAGAGCCCCTCGGGGGGAATGAGCAGTTCTTC. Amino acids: CASSQEPLGGNEQFF.